A selection of T cell receptor beta chains follows, all from one sample in a study of blood T cell repertoires in COVID-19. Assay used: immunoSEQ multiplex PCR; TCRdb lists only in-frame clones, some missing. Of a few hundred thousand clones in the sample, 80% to 90% were seen once. What was sequenced was PBMCs or T cells enriched from blood (not recorded which). The receptor set was obtained from a woman aged 30 to 39 who had been exposed to COVID-19. Both conserved end residues are part of each CDR3. D genes are given only for firm matches. The size field is filled for only some rows; it gives once, few, many or a size class.

j_call | v_call | clone_size | d_call | cdr3_nt | cdr3_aa
TRBJ1-1 | TRBV9 | once | - | TGTGCCAGCAGCGTACCCCCTGGGGGGGCTGAAGCTTTCTTT | CASSVPPGGAEAFF
TRBJ2-3 | TRBV10-3 | - | TRBD1 | TGTGCCATCAGTGAAGGATCTACAGGGGTGGGCACAGATACGCAGTATTTT | CAISEGSTGVGTDTQYF
TRBJ1-5 | TRBV15 | - | TRBD1 | TGTGCCACCAGCAGTGAGGACAGGGACCATCAGCCCCAGCATTTT | CATSSEDRDHQPQHF
TRBJ2-7 | TRBV19 | few | TRBD2 | TGTGCCAGTAGTATAGGCCCTCTGTCTAGCGGGATCCCCTACGAGCAGTACTTC | CASSIGPLSSGIPYEQYF
TRBJ2-2 | TRBV29-1 | - | TRBD2 | TGCAGCGTTGAAGTAGCGGGGAAGAACACCGGGGAGCTGTTTTTT | CSVEVAGKNTGELFF
TRBJ1-1 | TRBV18 | - | - | TGTGCCAGCTCACCACGTCAGATGAACACTGAAGCTTTCTTT | CASSPRQMNTEAFF
TRBJ2-7 | TRBV3-1/TRBV3-2 | - | - | TGTGCCAGCAGCCAAGCGGTCGAGCAGTACTTC | CASSQAVEQYF
TRBJ1-4 | TRBV11-2 | - | - | TGTGCCAGCACCCCCGAGGTCGGTAATGAAAAACTGTTTTTT | CASTPEVGNEKLFF
TRBJ2-3 | TRBV5-8 | - | - | TGTGCCAGCAGCTTGGGTGAGGCTTCAGATACGCAGTATTTT | CASSLGEASDTQYF
TRBJ1-6 | TRBV6-5 | - | TRBD1 | TGTGCCAGCGCCCCCTCGACAGGGTCTAATTCACCCCTCCACTTT | CASAPSTGSNSPLHF
TRBJ1-2 | TRBV2 | - | - | TGTGCCAGACAAAACCAAGAGGTGGACACCTTC | CARQNQEVDTF
TRBJ1-1 | TRBV10-3 | - | - | TGTGCCATCAGTGATAGTATGAACACTGAAGCTTTCTTT | CAISDSMNTEAFF
TRBJ2-1 | TRBV7-3 | - | TRBD2 | TGTGCCAGCAGCTTAAAGCTAGCGGAATACAATGAGCAGTTCTTC | CASSLKLAEYNEQFF
TRBJ1-1 | TRBV29-1 | - | - | TGCAGCGCTTACCGGGGTGTCACTGAAGCTTTCTTT | CSAYRGVTEAFF
TRBJ2-7 | TRBV6-2/TRBV6-3 | - | TRBD1 | TGTGCCAGCAGTGCCATTGGGACAGTCCCCTACGAGCAGTACTTC | CASSAIGTVPYEQYF
TRBJ2-1 | TRBV3-1/TRBV3-2 | - | TRBD1 | TGTGCCAGCAGCCAAGAGACAGGGCCGTACAATGAGCAGTTCTTC | CASSQETGPYNEQFF
TRBJ1-2 | TRBV6-5 | - | - | TGTGCCACCTTGAGGACAGTTAACTATGGCTACACCTTC | CATLRTVNYGYTF
TRBJ1-2 | TRBV12-3/TRBV12-4 | - | TRBD1 | TGTGCCAGCAGTTTGGGGACAGTGAACGGCTACACCTTC | CASSLGTVNGYTF
TRBJ2-2 | TRBV5-1 | - | - | TGCGCCAGCAAGGAGCCGTCGAACACCGGGGAGCTGTTTTTT | CASKEPSNTGELFF
TRBJ1-5 | TRBV19 | - | TRBD1 | TGTGCCAGTAGTATAACACAGGGGGCTCCAAATCAGCCCCAGCATTTT | CASSITQGAPNQPQHF
TRBJ1-4 | TRBV6-5 | - | - | TGTGCCAGCACCGAGGTTGAAAAACTGTTTTTT | CASTEVEKLFF
TRBJ2-6 | TRBV6-1 | - | TRBD1 | TGTGCCAGCAGTGAATCGACAGGGGTACCTGGGGCCAACGTCCTGACTTTC | CASSESTGVPGANVLTF
TRBJ2-3 | TRBV18 | - | - | TGTGCCAGCTCACCAAAGGAGGGCACAGATACGCAGTATTTT | CASSPKEGTDTQYF
TRBJ1-1 | TRBV6-5 | - | - | TGTGCCAGCAAATCAGTATACACTGAAGCTTTCTTT | CASKSVYTEAFF
TRBJ1-6 | TRBV2 | - | - | TGTGCCAGCACTCTTGGGGGGGATAATTCACCCCTCCACTTT | CASTLGGDNSPLHF
TRBJ2-1 | TRBV5-1 | - | TRBD2 | TGCGCCAGCAGCACTACTAGCGGGGCCTACAATGAGCAGTTCTTC | CASSTTSGAYNEQFF
TRBJ1-5 | TRBV12-3/TRBV12-4 | - | - | TGTGCCAGCAGTTTATTCAGAAATCAGCCCCAGCATTTT | CASSLFRNQPQHF
TRBJ2-2 | TRBV7-2 | - | TRBD2 | TGTGCCAGCAGCTCTTACCCCCGGGGGGCGAACACCGGGGAGCTGTTTTTT | CASSSYPRGANTGELFF
TRBJ2-3 | TRBV11-3 | - | - | TGTGCCAGCAGCTTAGAGGGCAGGTACACAGATACGCAGTATTTT | CASSLEGRYTDTQYF
TRBJ2-7 | TRBV11-2 | - | TRBD2 | TGTGCCAGCGCGGCGGGGGGGCTTGAGCAGTACTTC | CASAAGGLEQYF
TRBJ1-1 | TRBV6-1 | - | - | TGTGCCAGCAGTGAAGGAGGCCAGAACACTGAAGCTTTCTTT | CASSEGGQNTEAFF
TRBJ1-1 | TRBV27 | - | - | TGTGCCAGCAGTGAACAGGTATGGACTGAAGCTTTCTTT | CASSEQVWTEAFF
TRBJ1-2 | TRBV6-1 | - | - | TGTGCCAGCAGTGATCCAGTTACTGGCTACACCTTC | CASSDPVTGYTF
TRBJ1-5 | TRBV2 | - | TRBD1 | TGTGCCAGCAAGGGCCGGGTAGGGGGCGTTTGGGATCAGCCCCAGCATTTT | CASKGRVGGVWDQPQHF
TRBJ2-7 | TRBV6-5 | - | TRBD1 | TGTGCCAGCAGGCGACAGGGGGAAGGCTCCTACGAGCAGTACTTC | CASRRQGEGSYEQYF
TRBJ2-3 | TRBV24-1 | - | TRBD2 | TGTGCCACCAGTGATTTTAGGCCGACTAGCGGGGGATCCACAGATACGCAGTATTTT | CATSDFRPTSGGSTDTQYF
TRBJ2-2 | TRBV15 | - | - | TGTGCCACCAGCCCACGGCGGGCGGCCGGGGAGCTGTTTTTT | CATSPRRAAGELFF
TRBJ2-7 | TRBV18 | - | TRBD1 | TGTGCCAGCTCACCAAAAAGACAGGGGGAGCAGTACTTC | CASSPKRQGEQYF
TRBJ1-5 | TRBV19 | few | - | TGTGCCAGTAGTATATATCTAGGAGGAGGGGCAAGCAATCAGCCCCAGCATTTT | CASSIYLGGGASNQPQHF
TRBJ2-1 | TRBV4-1 | - | TRBD2 | TGCGCCAGCAGCCAAGATCTTAGCGGGACTGGGACCTATGAGCAGTTCTTC | CASSQDLSGTGTYEQFF
TRBJ2-2 | TRBV11-2 | - | - | TGTGCCAGCAGCTCGTCCTCGGGGTTGCCCTTAAACACCGGGGAGCTGTTTTTT | CASSSSSGLPLNTGELFF
TRBJ2-7 | TRBV19 | - | - | TGTGCCAGTAGTATTGGCGGGCCAGGCCGGTTGGGCGAGCAGTACTTC | CASSIGGPGRLGEQYF
TRBJ1-3 | TRBV24-1 | - | - | TGTGCCACCAGTGCCGGGGACTTTGGCTCTGGAAACACCATATATTTT | CATSAGDFGSGNTIYF
TRBJ1-4 | TRBV28 | - | TRBD1 | TGTGCCAGCAGTTTAAGACAGGGGGATGAAAAACTGTTTTTT | CASSLRQGDEKLFF
TRBJ2-1 | TRBV5-1 | - | TRBD1 | TGCGCCAGCAGCTGGGGACAGAGTACCTACAATGAGCAGTTCTTC | CASSWGQSTYNEQFF
TRBJ1-1 | TRBV20-1 | - | TRBD1 | TGCAGTGCTAGGCCGGGACAGGAAGCTTTCTTT | CSARPGQEAFF
TRBJ1-2 | TRBV6-5 | - | TRBD1 | TGTGCCAGCGTAGTGAGCCCCAGGGGGCAAGGCTACACCTTC | CASVVSPRGQGYTF
TRBJ1-1 | TRBV15 | - | TRBD1 | TGTGCCACCAGCAGAGATTGGGGACAGGGGGTGATTAACACTGAAGCTTTCTTT | CATSRDWGQGVINTEAFF
TRBJ2-1 | TRBV5-1 | - | TRBD1 | TGCGCCAGCAGCCAATCCACAGGGGGCACCTACAATGAGCAGTTCTTC | CASSQSTGGTYNEQFF
TRBJ1-1 | TRBV10-3 | - | - | TGTGCCTTGAGCGGGGCTGAGAACACTGAAGCTTTCTTT | CALSGAENTEAFF
TRBJ1-1 | TRBV5-1 | - | TRBD1 | TGCGCCAGCAGATCGGGACAGGGTAACACTGAAGCTTTCTTT | CASRSGQGNTEAFF